Presented here are 27 T cell receptor beta chains from one specimen sequenced in a study of beta chain features in type 1 diabetes. General study results and limits: Among all four CD4+ subsets, Type 1 diabetes patients had TCRB CDR3s that were moderately but significantly shorter.

The antigens of these receptors remain unknown. All of the isolated RNA was reverse transcribed, so expressed TCRB transcripts were sequenced. Sequencing was performed with immunoSEQ multiplex PCR; in TCRdb, only in-frame clones are kept and a portion is missing. The repertoire has some 140,000 clones, 9% of them found once; the top ten carry 0.7% to 0.85%. Material for sequencing was central memory CD4+ T cells from blood. These receptors were collected from a man aged 25-45 years with type 1 diabetes.

This clone has a handful of counts. The rearrangement uses TRBV2 and TRBJ2-2, with 10 bases matching TRBD1. V lost 5 bases to trimming and J lost 5 bases; unmatched junction nucleotides: 5. CDR1 is SNHLY, CDR2 FYNNEI, per germline. CDR3 length: 15 residues. CDR3 sequence reads: CASSPGQGYTGELFF. The CDR3 DNA reads as TGTGCCAGCAGTCCGGGACAGGGGTATACCGGGGAGCTGTTTTTT.

This clone was counted a few times. V is TRBV11-3 and J is TRBJ2-5; the D gene is possibly TRBD2 (6 bases). Between the trimmed V and J ends, which lost 5 bases and 2 bases, there was a span of 9 bases. The germline gives CDR1 SGHNT, CDR2 YENEEA. The CDR3 is made up of 13 amino acids. The CDR3 loop is CASSRDSQETQYF. The CDR3 coding sequence is TGTGCCAGCAGCCGGGACTCTCAAGAGACCCAGTACTTC.

This rearrangement joins TRBV30 to TRBJ2-7; 7 bases are shared with TRBD1. J lost 3 bases, V lost 2 bases, and 1 base had no gene match. Germline V lookup: CDR1 GTSNPN, CDR2 SVGIG (reference sequence). The CDR3 loop spans 12 amino acids. In nucleotides, the CDR3 is TGTGCCTGGAGTCGGGACAGCTACGAGCAGTACTTC. This translates into CAWSRDSYEQYF.

This clone showed up many times. This chain connects TRBV27 to TRBJ2-3; 7 positions agree with TRBD2. CDR3 length: 13 amino acids. In germline, CDR1 is MNHEY, CDR2 SMNVEV (reference sequence). V dropped 3 bases and J dropped 8; count of bases not matched to a gene: 5. This CDR3 reads CASSLGREGTQYF. The CDR3, as DNA: TGTGCCAGCAGTTTGGGCAGGGAGGGTACGCAGTATTTT.

This clone was recorded a few times. The chain uses TRBV7-2 and TRBJ2-3, with 8 bases matching TRBD2. The CDR3 is made up of 16 amino acids. V gave up 1 base and J gave up 4 bases; unmatched junction bases: 7. Per germline, CDR1 SGHTA and CDR2 FQGNSA. The chain's CDR3 is CASSLGRPGGADTQYF. Written as DNA, the CDR3 is TGTGCCAGCAGCTTAGGCCGACCGGGAGGGGCAGATACGCAGTATTTT.

This clone has more than one count but fewer than ten. The gene calls are TRBV27 and TRBJ1-5; 7 positions match TRBD1. Trimming removed 3 bases from V and 5 bases from J; junction bases left unmatched: 1. This CDR3 region has 13 residues. Germline V gives CDR1 MNHEY, CDR2 SMNVEV (reference sequence). CDR3 amino acids: CASSFDRDQPQHF. The CDR3 DNA reads as TGTGCCAGCAGTTTCGACAGGGATCAGCCCCAGCATTTT.

V and J are TRBV7-2 and TRBJ2-7; 7 nucleotides line up with TRBD1. The V gene's germline CDR1 is SGHTA and CDR2 FQGNSA. J lost 3 bases, V lost 4 bases, and 6 bases had no gene match. CDR3 length equals 14 residues. The CDR3 loop reads CASSSPRQGYEQYF. Here the CDR3 DNA reads TGTGCCAGCAGCTCTCCTAGACAGGGCTACGAGCAGTACTTC.

This clone turned up a few times. The chain couples TRBV6-6 to TRBJ1-2; D may be TRBD1 (6 bases). The V gene's germline CDR1 is MNHNY and CDR2 SVGAGI (reference sequence). Trimming took 4 bases from V and 2 from J, leaving 8 bases between them. This CDR3 is built from 13 residues. CDR3 coding DNA: TGTGCCAGCAGTTCAACAGGGAACTATGGCTACACCTTC. Translation gives CASSSTGNYGYTF.

This clone came up a few times. This sequence joins TRBV4-3 and TRBJ2-7; D remains unclear. Germline loops: CDR1 LGHNA, CDR2 YSLEER. This CDR3 is 14 amino acids long. V lost 0 bases, J lost 3 bases, and 9 bases lay in between. CDR3 sequence (DNA): TGCGCCAGCAGCCAAGATTCGAGAGGCTACGAGCAGTACTTC. Translated, it gives CASSQDSRGYEQYF.

This rearrangement joins TRBV5-4 to TRBJ1-6; D uncertain. Germline CDR1 and CDR2: SGHNT and YYREEE (reference sequence). Trimming took off 0 bases at V and 3 bases at J, with 10 bases between the two ends. The CDR3 consists of 16 residues. Here the CDR3 DNA reads TGTGCCAGCAGCTTGGATGGGCAGCACTATAATTCACCCCTCCACTTT. Amino acids: CASSLDGQHYNSPLHF.

The genes are TRBV9 and TRBJ2-2, with a tentative D call TRBD1 (6 bases). This CDR3 contains 16 residues. The V gene lost 4 bases and the J gene lost 3 bases, with 16 bases spanning the gap. Germline CDR1 and CDR2: SGDLS and YYNGEE. DNA for the CDR3: TGTGCCAGCAGCCCTCAGGCAGGGGCGGACACCGGGGAGCTGTTTTTT. Translating gives CASSPQAGADTGELFF.

Here the CDR3 reads CASSVTGQGVEQYF. The CDR3 region has the DNA TGTGCCAGTAGTGTGACAGGCCAGGGCGTCGAGCAGTACTTC. The gene calls are TRBV19 and TRBJ2-7, with D possibly matching TRBD1 (6 bases). V was shortened by 5 bases and J by 6 bases, with 17 bases between the two germline ends. The germline gives CDR1 LNHDA, CDR2 SQIVND (reference sequence). The CDR3 extends over 14 amino acids. The whole variable domain, remainder taken from reference TRBV19 and TRBJ2-7, is DGGITQSPKYLFRKEGQNVTLSCEQNLNHDAMYWYRQDPGQGLRLIYYSQIVNDFQKGDIAEGYSVSREKKESFPLTVTSAQKNPTAFYLCASSVTGQGVEQYFGPGTRLTVT.

This chain links TRBV5-1 with TRBJ1-4; possible D gene TRBD1, 6 bases. Between the trimmed V and J ends, which lost 3 bases and 6 bases, there was a span of 18 bases. The CDR3 sequence is 16 residues long. Germline values: CDR1 SGHRS, CDR2 YFSETQ. Written as DNA, the CDR3 is TGCGCCAGCAGCTGGGGCGAAGGGGGAAGAGATGAAAAACTGTTTTTT. Translating it yields CASSWGEGGRDEKLFF.

The CDR3 bases are TGTGCCAGCAGCCCCAGGACTAGCGGGGGACCTAGCACAGATACGCAGTATTTT. Its protein is CASSPRTSGGPSTDTQYF. The chain employs TRBV5-4 and TRBJ2-3; 13 nucleotides match TRBD2. Germline V gives CDR1 SGHNT, CDR2 YYREEE (reference sequence). The CDR3 length is 18 residues. Trimming removed 4 bases from V and 0 bases from J; junction bases left unmatched: 8.

This clone was counted only a few times. The V call is TRBV11-2, the J call TRBJ1-1, with 9 bases matching TRBD1. There are 15 residues in the CDR3. Germline-derived CDR1 and CDR2 are SGHAT and FQNNGV. V was clipped by 5 bases and J by 3 bases; unmatched bases: 7. CDR3 protein: CASSATGTGYTEAFF. CDR3 sequence (DNA): TGTGCCAGCAGCGCAACCGGGACAGGGTACACTGAAGCTTTCTTT.

This clone was observed a few times. The chain joins TRBV9 to TRBJ2-2; perhaps TRBD2 as D (6 bases). Trimming took 0 bases from V and 5 from J, leaving 11 bases between them. Germline CDR1 reads SGDLS; CDR2 reads YYNGEE. CDR3 length: 15 residues. CDR3 sequence (DNA): TGTGCCAGCAGCGTAGCCGGGCGGGGAACCGGGGAGCTGTTTTTT. Protein product: CASSVAGRGTGELFF.

The gene calls are TRBV30 and TRBJ2-7; D may be TRBD1 (6 bases). Trimming took 7 bases from V and 4 from J, leaving 17 bases between them. Germline values: CDR1 GTSNPN, CDR2 SVGIG (reference sequence). The CDR3 sequence is 13 residues long. This CDR3 reads CAYQRLDRYEQYF. CDR3 in DNA: TGTGCCTACCAGCGGCTAGACAGGTACGAGCAGTACTTC.

This clone was detected a few times. The J gene is TRBJ1-2, the V gene TRBV11-2; D remains ambiguous. CDR1 is SGHAT and CDR2 is FQNNGV in the germline V gene. The CDR3 totals 13 residues. V lost 0 bases, J lost 3 bases, and 5 bases lay in between. The CDR3, as DNA: TGTGCCAGCAGCTTAGAACAAGACTATGGCTACACCTTC. This encodes CASSLEQDYGYTF.

This clone was seen a few times. The chain has TRBV6-1 and TRBJ1-1; D not certain. V shed 1 base and J shed 7 bases, with 10 bases lying between them. Germline V lookup: CDR1 MNHNS, CDR2 SASEGT. The CDR3 sequence is 13 residues long. The CDR3: CASSEVGEGEAFF. Written as DNA, the CDR3 is TGTGCCAGCAGTGAAGTTGGGGAGGGTGAAGCTTTCTTT.

This clone was counted between two and nine times. The V gene is TRBV7-9, the J gene TRBJ1-2; the match to TRBD1 covers 10 bases. V shed 5 bases, J shed 0 bases, and the junction held 6 bases outside the gene matches. Germline V gives CDR1 SEHNR, CDR2 FQNEAQ (reference sequence). This CDR3 region has 16 residues. The CDR3 DNA is TGTGCCAGCAGCCAGGGACAGGGGATAGCTAACTATGGCTACACCTTC. Translating gives CASSQGQGIANYGYTF. The variable domain in full, with the rest retrieved from reference TRBV7-9 and TRBJ1-2, is DTGVSQNPRHKITKRGQNVTFRCDPISEHNRLYWYRQTLGQGPEFLTYFQNEAQLEKSRLLSDRFSAERPKGSFSTLEIQRTEQGDSAMYLCASSQGQGIANYGYTFGSGTRLTVV.

V is TRBV7-3 and J is TRBJ2-4; D may be TRBD1 (6 bases). Germline CDR1 SGHTA, CDR2 FQGTGA. Trimming removed 3 bases from V and 8 bases from J, with 14 bases in between. The CDR3 has 14 residues. CDR3 protein: CASSLGQKRDIQYF. The CDR3 bases are TGTGCCAGCAGCTTGGGACAAAAGAGGGACATTCAGTACTTC.

The CDR3 nucleotides are TGTGCCAGTAGTATTGGACAGCTCTCTGGGGCCAACGTCCTGACTTTC. This codes for CASSIGQLSGANVLTF. This chain joins TRBV19 and TRBJ2-6; possible D gene TRBD1, 6 bases. The germline V gene has CDR1 LNHDA and CDR2 SQIVND (reference sequence). V shed 3 bases and J shed 0 bases, with 9 bases lying between them. The CDR3 has 16 residues.

The chain joins TRBV14 to TRBJ1-1; D gene uncertain. Germline V gene lookup returns CDR1 SGHDN and CDR2 FVKESK. The ends were cut back, 8 bases at V and 1 base at J, with 5 bases in the middle. This CDR3 is built from 11 residues. The CDR3 DNA is TGTGCCAGCCGGGGGAACACTGAAGCTTTCTTT. Its protein product is CASRGNTEAFF.

The gene calls are TRBV4-2 and TRBJ1-6; 8 nucleotides match TRBD1. CDR1 is LGHNA, CDR2 YNFKEQ, per germline. The CDR3 runs to 14 residues. Trimming cost V 4 bases and J 7 bases; bases outside gene matches: 3. CDR3 DNA: TGTGCCAGCAGCCGAGGACAGGGAAATTCACCCCTCCACTTT. Translated, it gives CASSRGQGNSPLHF.

The chain has TRBV18 and TRBJ2-7; D ambiguous. CDR3 size: 14 residues. V was trimmed by 3 bases and J by 6 bases, leaving 15 bases between them. Germline V gene sequence: CDR1 KGHSH, CDR2 LQKENI. CDR3 amino acids: CASSPGQPRGEQYF. The CDR3 bases are TGTGCCAGCTCACCGGGTCAACCCCGAGGCGAGCAGTACTTC.

The chain uses TRBV4-1 and TRBJ1-5, with D tentatively TRBD1 (6 bases). V was clipped by 4 bases and J by 7 bases, with 17 bases between them. This CDR3 comprises 15 residues. Germline values: CDR1 MGHRA, CDR2 YSYEKL. CDR3 region: CASSPRGGKKQPQHF. The CDR3 DNA reads as TGCGCCAGCAGCCCGAGGGGGGGTAAGAAGCAGCCCCAGCATTTT.

The rearrangement uses TRBV23-1 and TRBJ2-2; possibly TRBD1 for D (5 bases). TRBV23-1 is an open reading frame, and its role is uncertain. The V end lost 3 bases, the J end lost 1 base, and 6 bases lay between the germline ends. The CDR3 is made up of 14 amino acids. The CDR3 is CASSHGQNTGELFF. CDR3 DNA sequence: TGCGCCAGCAGTCATGGACAGAACACCGGGGAGCTGTTTTTT.